The rows below give T cell receptor beta chains drawn from one sample of a study of control samples from healthy donors and cancer patients. The method was immunoSEQ multiplex PCR; TCRdb's version includes in-frame clones alone and lacks a portion of them. The repertoire includes under 150,000 clones, roughly 91% of them detected once, and around 1.6% sits in the top ten. The specimen sequenced was PBMCs. The source is a man aged 50 to 60 with head and neck cancer. The CDR3 runs from the conserved cysteine through the conserved F or W. D genes are given only for firm matches. Clone size is shown for a subset of rows, as once, few, many or a class of expanded clone.

CDR3 | DNA | V | D | J | size
CASRTSGGYEQYF | TGTGCCAGCAGGACTAGCGGGGGGTACGAGCAGTACTTC | TRBV12-3/TRBV12-4 | TRBD2 | TRBJ2-7 | once
CASSPDGIRDGYTF | TGTGCCAGCTCACCCGACGGAATAAGGGATGGCTACACCTTC | TRBV18 | - | TRBJ1-2 | -
CASNTGFTYNSPLHF | TGCGCCAGCAACACAGGGTTCACCTATAATTCACCCCTCCACTTT | TRBV10-2 | - | TRBJ1-6 | -
CASIRENTGELFF | TGTGCCAGCATTCGGGAGAACACCGGGGAGCTGTTTTTT | TRBV28 | - | TRBJ2-2 | -
CASRLPGQSNEQFF | TGTGCCAGCAGACTCCCGGGACAAAGCAATGAGCAGTTCTTC | TRBV6-6 | - | TRBJ2-1 | -
CASTGAPWQPQHF | TGTGCCTCTACAGGGGCCCCTTGGCAGCCCCAGCATTTT | TRBV6-5 | TRBD1 | TRBJ1-5 | -
CASSYQETQYF | TGTGCCAGCTCTTACCAAGAGACCCAGTACTTC | TRBV18 | - | TRBJ2-5 | -
CASYRDRGHTEAFF | TGTGCCAGCTACCGGGACAGGGGGCACACTGAAGCTTTCTTT | TRBV6-5 | TRBD1 | TRBJ1-1 | -
CASSPQRGGPTDTQYF | TGTGCCAGCAGCCCCCAGCGGGGGGGCCCCACAGATACGCAGTATTTT | TRBV7-2 | TRBD2 | TRBJ2-3 | -
CASSVRTDLNYGYTF | TGTGCCAGCAGCGTTCGGACGGATCTTAACTATGGCTACACCTTC | TRBV9 | - | TRBJ1-2 | -
CASSILGGAGELFF | TGTGCCAGCAGTATCCTTGGGGGGGCCGGGGAGCTGTTTTTT | TRBV2 | TRBD2 | TRBJ2-2 | few
CASSLGVGGNTGELFF | TGTGCCAGCAGCTTAGGAGTAGGAGGGAACACCGGGGAGCTGTTTTTT | TRBV7-9 | - | TRBJ2-2 | once
CATSREWGTEAFF | TGTGCCACCAGCAGAGAATGGGGAACTGAAGCTTTCTTT | TRBV15 | - | TRBJ1-1 | once
CASSLTLGGELFF | TGTGCCAGCAGCTTAACCCTCGGCGGGGAGCTGTTTTTT | TRBV7-2 | - | TRBJ2-2 | -
CASSYAQLNEKLFF | TGTGCCAGCAGTTACGCTCAGCTTAATGAAAAACTGTTTTTT | TRBV6-2/TRBV6-3 | - | TRBJ1-4 | -
CASSSGTRGNTIYF | TGTGCCAGCAGCTCCGGGACACGGGGAAACACCATATATTTT | TRBV5-5 | - | TRBJ1-3 | -
CASSYGGTGGFYEQYF | TGTGCCAGCAGTTACGGGGGGACAGGGGGCTTCTACGAGCAGTACTTC | TRBV6-6 | TRBD1 | TRBJ2-7 | once
CAWRDEAADTQYF | TGTGCCTGGAGGGACGAGGCAGCAGATACGCAGTATTTT | TRBV30 | - | TRBJ2-3 | -
CASSPAGGTTYEQYF | TGTGCCAGCAGTCCGGCGGGGGGAACTACCTACGAGCAGTACTTC | TRBV6-5 | TRBD2 | TRBJ2-7 | -
CASSLVDSYNEQFF | TGTGCCAGCAGCTTAGTGGACAGCTACAATGAGCAGTTCTTC | TRBV7-9 | - | TRBJ2-1 | -
CASSLGARRRSPLHF | TGTGCCAGCAGCCTCGGGGCAAGGAGAAGGTCACCCCTCCACTTT | TRBV3-1/TRBV3-2 | - | TRBJ1-6 | -
CASSYSWQGSGYTF | TGTGCCAGCAGTTACTCCTGGCAGGGGTCTGGCTACACCTTC | TRBV6-2/TRBV6-3 | - | TRBJ1-2 | -